These T cell receptor beta chains were read from a single sample in a study of shared clonotypes between healthy human individuals. Produced via immunoSEQ multiplex PCR; TCRdb's table is partial and in-frame only. The data hold roughly 480,000 clones, with 79% observed a single time. Material for sequencing was PBMCs. The receptors were sampled from a woman aged 35 to 49 in good health. Some clones in this sample may be carry-over from other donors' samples. Each CDR3 is given with its conserved first and last residue. The order of the fields is D gene, clone size, J gene, V gene, CDR3 DNA, CDR3 protein. D genes are given only for firm matches. Clone size is stated in some rows and not others, as once, few, many or a class when expanded.

D: TRBD1
size: once
J: TRBJ2-1
V: TRBV18
DNA: TGTGCCAGCTCACCGGCGGGCAACAGGGGCTCCTACAATGAGCAGTTCTTC
CDR3: CASSPAGNRGSYNEQFF

D: .
size: .
J: TRBJ2-3
V: TRBV15
DNA: TGTGCCACCAGCGTCGGTGCGACCCGACGCACAGATACGCAGTATTTT
CDR3: CATSVGATRRTDTQYF

D: .
size: .
J: TRBJ2-5
V: TRBV9
DNA: TGTGCCAGCAGCGCCACAGGGCTCCGAGAGACCCAGTACTTC
CDR3: CASSATGLRETQYF

D: .
size: .
J: TRBJ2-1
V: TRBV7-2
DNA: TGTGCCAGCAGCCCGGTTCCCCCTAGCTCCTACAATGAGCAGTTCTTC
CDR3: CASSPVPPSSYNEQFF

D: .
size: .
J: TRBJ2-7
V: TRBV2
DNA: TGTGCCAGCAGCGGCGGGACAGTCTACGAGCAGTACTTC
CDR3: CASSGGTVYEQYF

D: .
size: .
J: TRBJ2-7
V: TRBV15
DNA: TGTGCCACCAGCAGAGATCGCTGGGACGAGCAGTACTTC
CDR3: CATSRDRWDEQYF

D: TRBD1
size: .
J: TRBJ2-7
V: TRBV7-9
DNA: TGTGCCAGCAGTCTCGACAGGGGTCCCCCCTACGAGCAGTACTTC
CDR3: CASSLDRGPPYEQYF

D: TRBD2
size: .
J: TRBJ2-1
V: TRBV28
DNA: TGTGCCAGCAGTAGCCCGGAGGTTAGCGGGAGGCCCTCCTACAATGAGCAGTTCTTC
CDR3: CASSSPEVSGRPSYNEQFF

D: TRBD1
size: few
J: TRBJ2-7
V: TRBV14
DNA: TGTGCCAGCAGCCAAGATTTTAGAACAGGGGACACCTACGAGCAGTACTTC
CDR3: CASSQDFRTGDTYEQYF

D: TRBD1
size: .
J: TRBJ2-6
V: TRBV27
DNA: TGTGCCAGCGGCCTGGACAGGGCAAAGGGGGGCTCTGGGGCCAACGTCCTGACTTTC
CDR3: CASGLDRAKGGSGANVLTF

D: .
size: .
J: TRBJ1-2
V: TRBV2
DNA: TGTGCCAGCAGTTACACGGAGGCGGAGGGCTACACCTTC
CDR3: CASSYTEAEGYTF

D: TRBD2
size: .
J: TRBJ2-7
V: TRBV5-5
DNA: TGTGCCAGCAGCTTGTCCGGACTAGCGGTTTTCTACGAGCAGTACTTC
CDR3: CASSLSGLAVFYEQYF

D: TRBD1
size: .
J: TRBJ1-2
V: TRBV10-3
DNA: TGTGCCATCAGAGGCAGACAGGGCCTTACAGCGGACTATGGCTACACCTTC
CDR3: CAIRGRQGLTADYGYTF

D: TRBD1
size: .
J: TRBJ1-2
V: TRBV5-1
DNA: TGCGCCAGCAGCCAAGGGACAGGGGGCGATGGCTACACCTTC
CDR3: CASSQGTGGDGYTF

D: .
size: few
J: TRBJ2-6
V: TRBV9
DNA: TGTGCCAGCAGCCAGACTCCCTTGGATGGGGCCAACGTCCTGACTTTC
CDR3: CASSQTPLDGANVLTF

D: .
size: .
J: TRBJ2-5
V: TRBV5-4
DNA: TGTGCCAGCAGCCCCGACCTGGGGGGAGGTGCAGAGACCCAGTACTTC
CDR3: CASSPDLGGGAETQYF

D: TRBD1
size: many
J: TRBJ1-4
V: TRBV5-1
DNA: TGCGCCAGCAGCTTTGACGGACAGGGGGCTAATGAAAAACTGTTTTTT
CDR3: CASSFDGQGANEKLFF

D: .
size: .
J: TRBJ2-7
V: TRBV11-3
DNA: TGTGCCAGCAGCCGGACCAGAACCTACGAGCAGTACTTC
CDR3: CASSRTRTYEQYF

D: .
size: .
J: TRBJ2-3
V: TRBV11-1
DNA: TGTGCCAGCAGCTCCCGGTCCCGGTCGGGAGATACGCAGTATTTT
CDR3: CASSSRSRSGDTQYF

D: TRBD1
size: .
J: TRBJ2-7
V: TRBV5-8
DNA: TGTGCCAGCAGCTTAACGGACAGGGTATACTTC
CDR3: CASSLTDRVYF

D: .
size: once
J: TRBJ2-7
V: TRBV2
DNA: TGTGCCAGCAGACTCAGGGCCTTAACACCCTACGAGCAGTACTTC
CDR3: CASRLRALTPYEQYF

D: .
size: .
J: TRBJ2-1
V: TRBV11-2
DNA: TGTGCCAGCAGCTTAGGTTGGCGCTACAATGAGCAGTTCTTC
CDR3: CASSLGWRYNEQFF

D: .
size: .
J: TRBJ2-7
V: TRBV10-2
DNA: TGCGCCAGCAGTGAGTCGTTAGGCGGGCCCTACGAGCAGTACTTC
CDR3: CASSESLGGPYEQYF

D: TRBD1
size: few
J: TRBJ1-2
V: TRBV6-1
DNA: TGTGCCAGCAGTGAAGAAACCGGGACAGGGGGCGGAGGTGGCTACACCTTC
CDR3: CASSEETGTGGGGGYTF

D: .
size: once
J: TRBJ2-5
V: TRBV7-3
DNA: TGTGCCAGCAGCTTAAAGGGAGACTACCAAGAGACCCAGTACTTC
CDR3: CASSLKGDYQETQYF

D: .
size: .
J: TRBJ1-1
V: TRBV5-4
DNA: TGTGCCAGCAGCCTCGCTGTCGGGGTGAGCACTGAAGCTTTCTTT
CDR3: CASSLAVGVSTEAFF

D: .
size: .
J: TRBJ1-1
V: TRBV7-9
DNA: TGTGCCAGCAGCGAAGGACAGACTTATATGAACACTGAAGCTTTCTTT
CDR3: CASSEGQTYMNTEAFF

D: TRBD2
size: many
J: TRBJ2-1
V: TRBV6-1
DNA: TGTGCCAGCAGTGAAGAAGGACGGGGAGGGAATGAGCAGTTCTTC
CDR3: CASSEEGRGGNEQFF

D: TRBD1
size: .
J: TRBJ2-2
V: TRBV5-4
DNA: TGTGCCAGCAGCTTGGGGACAGGTAACACCGGGGAGCTGTTTTTT
CDR3: CASSLGTGNTGELFF

D: TRBD2
size: .
J: TRBJ2-1
V: TRBV28
DNA: TGTGCCAGCAGTTTACCTGATCAAGCGGGAGGGATGATAGATGAGCAGTTCTTC
CDR3: CASSLPDQAGGMIDEQFF

D: TRBD1
size: few
J: TRBJ1-5
V: TRBV29-1
DNA: TGCAGCGTACAAATCCAGGGGGCTCGCAATCAGCCCCAGCATTTT
CDR3: CSVQIQGARNQPQHF

D: TRBD1
size: .
J: TRBJ2-1
V: TRBV2
DNA: TGTGCCAGCGAGGTGGACAGGGGGCTGAATGAGCAGTTCTTC
CDR3: CASEVDRGLNEQFF

D: .
size: few
J: TRBJ2-6
V: TRBV7-3
DNA: TGTGCCAGCAGCTTAGCTGGGGCCAACGTCCTGACTTTC
CDR3: CASSLAGANVLTF

D: TRBD1
size: .
J: TRBJ2-1
V: TRBV29-1
DNA: TGCAGCGCTACGACAGGGTACAATGAGCAGTTCTTC
CDR3: CSATTGYNEQFF

D: .
size: .
J: TRBJ2-5
V: TRBV5-6
DNA: TGTGCCAGCAGCGCAGGCGGGGTTCGGGAGACCCAGTACTTC
CDR3: CASSAGGVRETQYF

D: .
size: .
J: TRBJ2-3
V: TRBV28
DNA: TGTGCCAGCAGTTCCCAAAAGCGGGCCACAGATACGCAGTATTTT
CDR3: CASSSQKRATDTQYF

D: TRBD2
size: .
J: TRBJ2-7
V: TRBV5-1
DNA: TGCGCCAGCAGCACCGGGACTACCCCCTACGAGCAGTACTTC
CDR3: CASSTGTTPYEQYF

D: TRBD2
size: few
J: TRBJ2-3
V: TRBV15
DNA: TGTGCCACCAGCAGCAAGCGGGAGGGCCCAGGAGATACGCAGTATTTT
CDR3: CATSSKREGPGDTQYF

D: .
size: .
J: TRBJ2-1
V: TRBV5-1
DNA: TGCGCCAGCAGCCCGCCTGGGGTCGGCAATGAGCAGTTCTTC
CDR3: CASSPPGVGNEQFF

D: .
size: .
J: TRBJ1-1
V: TRBV29-1
DNA: TGCAGCGTTGAAGTGGGAGTAGGGACTGAAGCTTTCTTT
CDR3: CSVEVGVGTEAFF

D: TRBD2
size: .
J: TRBJ2-1
V: TRBV6-1
DNA: TGTGCCAGCAGTCGCTCGGGAGGCTCCTACAATGAGCAGTTCTTC
CDR3: CASSRSGGSYNEQFF

D: .
size: .
J: TRBJ2-5
V: TRBV29-1
DNA: TGCAGCGTTGATCAAGGCGGGACCCAGTACTTC
CDR3: CSVDQGGTQYF

D: .
size: .
J: TRBJ1-1
V: TRBV29-1
DNA: TGCAGCGTTGTGGGGGGGCGGGGAACTGAAGCTTTCTTT
CDR3: CSVVGGRGTEAFF

D: TRBD2
size: many
J: TRBJ2-1
V: TRBV5-1
DNA: TGCGCCAGCAGCCTAAGCGGGATGAAGGGGGAGCAGTTCTTC
CDR3: CASSLSGMKGEQFF

D: .
size: .
J: TRBJ1-2
V: TRBV11-2
DNA: TGTGCCAGCAGCTTAGCGGGATATGGCTACACCTTC
CDR3: CASSLAGYGYTF

D: TRBD1
size: many
J: TRBJ2-7
V: TRBV30
DNA: TGTGCCTGGAGTGCCTTGACAGGGGTCTACTCCTACGAGCAGTACTTC
CDR3: CAWSALTGVYSYEQYF

D: TRBD2
size: .
J: TRBJ2-7
V: TRBV18
DNA: TGTGCCAGCTCACCACCGTCTTTGCTAGCGGGGACCTACGAGCAGTACTTC
CDR3: CASSPPSLLAGTYEQYF

D: .
size: .
J: TRBJ1-2
V: TRBV28
DNA: TGTGCCAGCAGACCTTCGACAGTTATCGACTATGGCTACACCTTC
CDR3: CASRPSTVIDYGYTF

D: .
size: .
J: TRBJ2-7
V: TRBV10-2
DNA: TGCGCCAGCAGTGCCACTAGGGGGACCCAGGAGCAGTACTTC
CDR3: CASSATRGTQEQYF

D: .
size: .
J: TRBJ2-7
V: TRBV5-1
DNA: TGCGCCAGCAGCTTGGCACTCGGGAGCTCCTACGAGCAGTACTTC
CDR3: CASSLALGSSYEQYF

D: .
size: .
J: TRBJ2-5
V: TRBV5-1
DNA: TGCGCCAGCAGCTTGAGTGGGACTCCCGGGGAGACCCAGTACTTC
CDR3: CASSLSGTPGETQYF

D: TRBD2
size: .
J: TRBJ2-7
V: TRBV5-4
DNA: TGTGCCAGCAGCTTGTTCAAGGCTAGCGGGAGGATTCGCGAGCAGTACTTC
CDR3: CASSLFKASGRIREQYF